One sample yielded the 26 T cell receptor beta chains listed below, sequenced in a study of blood T cells in healthy people across ages. The use of a sample-barcoded 5' primer and a J-beta primer mix characterized a second PCR of roughly 6 to 11 cycles. Each CDR3 protein gets one entry after TCRdb re-called the 5' RACE reads with MiXCR. Here the sample spans some 750,000 distinct CDR3 sequences, 22% being singletons. Sample: blood. These receptors were taken from a man in his 70s in good health.

This clonotype has a handful of counts. This chain uses TRBV5-4 with TRBJ2-3, with 7 bases identical to TRBD2. The CDR3 runs to 15 residues. Germline V lookup: CDR1 SGHNT, CDR2 YYREEE (reference sequence). The trim removed 10 bases at V and 0 bases at J, leaving 11 bases unmatched. CDR3 in amino acids: CAGSSGGGSTDTQYF. The CDR3 coding sequence is TGTGCCGGATCTTCTGGCGGGGGTAGCACAGATACGCAGTATTTT.

V usage is TRBV4-3 and J usage is TRBJ1-4, with 7 bases aligning to TRBD1. CDR1 LGHNA and CDR2 YSLEER come from the germline V gene. The CDR3 runs 15 residues. V shed 0 bases, J shed 8 bases, and the junction held 6 bases outside the gene matches. The CDR3 region has the DNA TGCGCCAGCAGCCAAGATTACAGGGGCTACGAAAAACTGTTTTTT. Amino acid sequence: CASSQDYRGYEKLFF.

The CDR3 bases are TGTGCCAGCAGCCGGGGGAGGGACAGGGCTGCGGAAGCTTTCTTT. Translation gives CASSRGRDRAAEAFF. The chain couples TRBV6-6 to TRBJ1-1, with TRBD1 matching over 9 bases. The CDR3 runs to 15 residues. J gave up 8 bases and V 6 bases, and 13 bases lay outside the gene matches. Germline V CDR1 and CDR2: MNHNY, SVGAGI (reference sequence).

This chain uses TRBV29-1 with TRBJ2-3, with TRBD2 matching over 11 bases. Germline V gives CDR1 SQVTM, CDR2 ANQGSEA. This CDR3 is 16 amino acids long. The V segment lost 1 base and the J segment 9 bases; nucleotides outside the gene matches: 12. The CDR3 here is CSVEGGLAGGSQTQYF. The CDR3 DNA reads as TGCAGCGTTGAAGGAGGTCTAGCGGGAGGAAGTCAAACGCAGTATTTT.

CDR3 amino acids: CASRVAGTVPYNEQFF. In DNA form, the CDR3 reads TGTGCCAGTAGAGTGGCGGGCACGGTCCCCTACAATGAGCAGTTCTTC. The chain combines TRBV19 with TRBJ2-1, with a possible D match to TRBD2 (5 bases). Trimming shortened V by 6 bases and J by 2 bases, and 17 bases separated the two germline ends. The CDR3 is 16 amino acids. Germline-derived CDR1 and CDR2 are LNHDA and SQIVND (reference sequence).

The chain combines TRBV7-9 with TRBJ2-2; weak D call: TRBD2 (5 bases). This CDR3 contains 16 residues. V shed 1 base and J shed 2 bases, with 11 bases lying between them. Germline V gene data show CDR1 as SEHNR and CDR2 as FQNEAQ (reference sequence). DNA for the CDR3: TGTGCCAGCAGCTTAGGAGGGCAACCAAACACCGGGGAGCTGTTTTTT. It yields the protein CASSLGGQPNTGELFF.

The chain joins TRBV5-6 to TRBJ2-1; D might be TRBD1 (6 bases). The J call is doubtful: the DNA matches TRBJ2-7 better. Germline values: CDR1 SGHDT, CDR2 YYEEEE. CDR3 size: 13 residues. CDR3 in DNA: TGTGCCAGCAGCCCCCAGGACAGCCTCGAGCAGTACTTC. This gives the protein CASSPQDSLEQYF.

The chain joins TRBV4-3 to TRBJ1-2; D remains unclear. CDR1 is LGHNA and CDR2 is YSLEER in the germline V gene. There are 15 residues in the CDR3. The germline V and J ends were trimmed by 0 bases and 6 bases, with 14 bases remaining between them. The CDR3 reads CASSQEAAAYDGYTF. The DNA of the CDR3 is TGCGCCAGCAGCCAAGAAGCGGCGGCCTATGATGGCTACACCTTC.

This chain joins TRBV9 and TRBJ2-1; the D is unclear. The ends were cut back, 0 bases at V and 0 bases at J, with 7 bases in the middle. This CDR3 is built from 15 residues. Germline CDR1 and CDR2: SGDLS and YYNGEE. The CDR3 loop reads CASSVDSSSYNEQFF. The CDR3 coding sequence is TGTGCCAGCAGCGTAGACTCGAGCTCCTACAATGAGCAGTTCTTC.

The chain has TRBV11-3 and TRBJ1-2; no definite D call. The CDR3 extends over 17 amino acids. CDR1 and CDR2 from the germline V gene are SGHNT and YENEEA. V was pared by 0 bases and J by 4 bases, with 18 bases between. CDR3 residues: CASSLERMNNFSYGYTF. The CDR3 DNA reads as TGTGCCAGCAGCTTAGAACGGATGAATAACTTCAGCTATGGCTACACCTTC.

This clonotype was observed a handful of times. The chain carries TRBV18 and TRBJ1-2; 7 bases agree with TRBD1. Trimming removed 4 bases from V and 6 bases from J; junction bases left unmatched: 14. This CDR3 has 16 amino acids. Germline CDR1 and CDR2: KGHSH and LQKENI. In DNA form, the CDR3 reads TGTGCCAGCTCACTATCAAGGAGATGGCAGGGGGATGGCTACACCTTC. Its translation is CASSLSRRWQGDGYTF.

This chain links TRBV11-2 with TRBJ1-3; TRBD1 is a possible D gene (6 bases). The ends were cut back, 4 bases at V and 6 bases at J, with 19 bases in the middle. Germline CDR1 reads SGHAT; CDR2 reads FQNNGV. The CDR3 contains 16 residues. The CDR3 DNA sequence: TGTGCCAGCAGCTCCATCTACGTAGACAGGACAAACACCATATATTTT. Amino acid sequence: CASSSIYVDRTNTIYF. Using reference TRBV11-2 and TRBJ1-3 for the parts outside the CDR3, the full variable domain is EAGVAQSPRYKIIEKRQSVAFWCNPISGHATLYWYQQILGQGPKLLIQFQNNGVVDDSQLPKDRFSAERLKGVDSTLKIQPAKLEDSAVYLCASSSIYVDRTNTIYFGEGSWLTVV.

V is TRBV20-1 and J is TRBJ1-2; D not resolved. The germline V gene has CDR1 DFQATT and CDR2 SNEGSKA (reference sequence). The V gene lost 1 base and the J gene lost 4 bases, with 10 bases spanning the gap. The CDR3 loop spans 13 amino acids. The CDR3 coding sequence is TGCAGTGCTAGAGCCCCGGAGCTCTATGGCTACACCTTC. This gives the protein CSARAPELYGYTF.

With respect to this clonotype: The junction does not match germline at one end; this may be a read error. J is TRBJ1-2 and V is TRBV5-5; 7 nucleotides align to TRBD1. The germline V gene encodes CDR1 SGHKS and CDR2 YYEKEE (reference sequence). The CDR3 has 15 residues. CDR3 sequence (DNA): TGTGCCAGCAGCTTCGTTACAGGGGATAACTACGGCTACACCTTC. It translates to CASSFVTGDNYGYTF.

This clonotype was detected only a few times. This chain links TRBV7-9 with TRBJ2-1; D is uncertain. V dropped 1 base and J dropped 6 bases, with 13 bases sitting between them. Germline CDR1 and CDR2: SEHNR and FQNEAQ (reference sequence). The CDR3 covers 15 residues. The CDR3 coding sequence is TGTGCCAGCAGCTTAGGTTTGGCTAGTGCCAATGAGCAGTTCTTC. Translation: CASSLGLASANEQFF.

This clonotype appeared a few times. The chain employs TRBV7-2 and TRBJ2-3; D may match TRBD1 or TRBD2 (5 bases each). Germline V CDR1 and CDR2: SGHTA, FQGNSA. Trimming shortened V by 4 bases and J by 2 bases, and 22 bases separated the two germline ends. CDR3 length equals 18 residues. The CDR3 DNA follows: TGTGCCAGCAGCTCCAGTTTTGGGGCGGGTCTGCACACAGATACGCAGTATTTT. Translating it yields CASSSSFGAGLHTDTQYF.

This clonotype was counted between two and nine times. V gene TRBV19 combines with J gene TRBJ2-7; tentatively, D is TRBD1 (6 bases). Germline CDR1 reads LNHDA; CDR2 reads SQIVND (reference sequence). The CDR3 is made up of 15 amino acids. V was pared by 3 bases and J by 5 bases, with 17 bases between. CDR3 coding DNA: TGTGCCAGTAGTATCAACAGGGTGGGGTTCGACGAGCAGTACTTC. It encodes CASSINRVGFDEQYF.

The chain has TRBV24-1 and TRBJ1-5; D is uncertain. CDR1 and CDR2 from the germline V gene are KGHDR and SFDVKD. The CDR3 has 14 residues. The V and J ends lost 2 bases and 3 bases respectively, with 7 bases between them. The CDR3 bases are TGTGCCACCAGTGATTCAGGTCCCAATCAGCCCCAGCATTTT. Translated, it gives CATSDSGPNQPQHF.

This clonotype has a handful of counts. V is TRBV7-8 and J is TRBJ2-5; no definite D call. The tail of the sequence fits TRBJ2-1 better, so the J call may be wrong. The length of the CDR3 is 15 residues. The germline V gene has CDR1 SGHVS and CDR2 FQNEAQ. The DNA for the CDR3 is TGTGCCAGCAGCCCTTGGGCAGGCGTCGGCAATGAGCAGTTCTTC. This encodes CASSPWAGVGNEQFF.

The chain combines TRBV28 with TRBJ2-7; no reliable D call. V was pared by 3 bases and J by 1 base, with 7 bases between. The germline V gene encodes CDR1 MDHEN and CDR2 SYDVKM. This CDR3 is built from 13 residues. The CDR3 loop is CASSFGLSYEQYF. The DNA for the CDR3 is TGTGCCAGCAGTTTTGGCTTATCCTACGAGCAGTACTTC.

The chain has TRBV12-3 or TRBV12-4 and TRBJ2-1; 8 bases are shared with TRBD2. The length of the CDR3 is 15 residues. V dropped 5 bases and J dropped 0; count of bases not matched to a gene: 3. CDR3 bases: TGTGCCAGCAGTACTCTAGCGGGCTCCTACAATGAGCAGTTCTTC. This gives the protein CASSTLAGSYNEQFF.

This clonotype was picked up many times. The V and J genes are TRBV29-1 and TRBJ2-5; D is undetermined. The CDR3 runs 12 residues. Deletions cut 6 bases from V and 5 bases from J, with 13 bases between. Germline V gene sequence: CDR1 SQVTM, CDR2 ANQGSEA. CDR3 loop: CSVVLLQETQYF. As DNA, the CDR3 is TGCAGCGTCGTACTACTGCAGGAGACCCAGTACTTC.

This clonotype was seen a few times. This chain connects TRBV6-5 to TRBJ2-5; the match to TRBD2 covers 7 bases. V lost 6 bases and J lost 0; bases outside the gene matches: 10. There are 16 residues in the CDR3. Per the germline V gene, CDR1 is MNHEY and CDR2 is SVGAGI. This CDR3 reads CASSRSGTNNQETQYF. The CDR3 nucleotides read TGTGCCAGCAGCCGAAGCGGGACCAACAACCAAGAGACCCAGTACTTC.

This clonotype was counted a few times. The gene calls are TRBV6-6 and TRBJ1-2; D not certain. The CDR3 has 13 residues. Germline V gene data show CDR1 as MNHNY and CDR2 as SVGAGI (reference sequence). V lost 2 bases to trimming and J lost 6 bases, with 10 bases between them. CDR3 DNA: TGTGCCAGCAGTTACCGGTTATCGGATGGCTACACCTTC. Its protein product is CASSYRLSDGYTF.

This clonotype has just a few counts. The chain couples TRBV9 to TRBJ2-1, with no clear D. V was cut by 0 bases and J by 3 bases, with 10 bases left in between. CDR3 length equals 15 residues. CDR1 and CDR2 from the germline V gene are SGDLS and YYNGEE. The CDR3 DNA follows: TGTGCCAGCAGCGTAGTTGGGCAACACTACAATGAGCAGTTCTTC. It encodes CASSVVGQHYNEQFF.

In this sample, this clonotype turned up many times. The chain combines TRBV5-1 with TRBJ2-7; the match to TRBD2 covers 11 bases. Trimming at V came to 0 bases and at J to 4 bases, leaving 9 bases not matched to a gene. The CDR3 contains 17 residues. CDR1 is SGHRS and CDR2 is YFSETQ in the germline V gene. This CDR3 is CASSLVLAGGSAYEQYF. Written as DNA, the CDR3 is TGCGCCAGCAGCTTGGTCCTAGCGGGGGGATCGGCTTACGAGCAGTACTTC.